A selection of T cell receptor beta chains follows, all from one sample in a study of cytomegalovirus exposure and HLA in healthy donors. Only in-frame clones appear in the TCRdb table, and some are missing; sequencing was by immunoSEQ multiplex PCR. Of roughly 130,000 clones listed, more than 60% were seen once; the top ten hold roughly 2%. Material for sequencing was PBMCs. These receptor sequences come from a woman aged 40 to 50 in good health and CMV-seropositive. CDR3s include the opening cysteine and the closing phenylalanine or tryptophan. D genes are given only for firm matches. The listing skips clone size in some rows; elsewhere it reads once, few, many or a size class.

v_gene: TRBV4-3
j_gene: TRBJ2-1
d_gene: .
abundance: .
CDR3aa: CASSQVGGKGAHEQFF
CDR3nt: TGCGCCAGCAGCCAAGTCGGCGGGAAGGGTGCCCATGAGCAGTTCTTC

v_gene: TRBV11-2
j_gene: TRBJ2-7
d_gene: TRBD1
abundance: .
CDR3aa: CASSLVVTGEYEQYF
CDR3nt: TGTGCCAGCAGCTTAGTAGTGACAGGGGAATACGAGCAGTACTTC

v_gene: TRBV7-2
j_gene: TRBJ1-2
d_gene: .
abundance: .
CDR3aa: CASSLERTAVYGYTF
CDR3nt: TGTGCCAGCAGCTTAGAGCGGACAGCAGTCTATGGCTACACCTTC

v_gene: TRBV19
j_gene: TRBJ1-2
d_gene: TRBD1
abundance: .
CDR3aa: CASSIRDRVVGYTF
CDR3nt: TGTGCCAGTAGTATCCGGGACAGGGTGGTTGGCTACACCTTC

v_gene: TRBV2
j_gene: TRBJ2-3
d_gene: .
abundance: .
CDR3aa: CASSVDAGGTDTQYF
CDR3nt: TGTGCCAGCTCTGTCGATGCAGGGGGCACAGATACGCAGTATTTT

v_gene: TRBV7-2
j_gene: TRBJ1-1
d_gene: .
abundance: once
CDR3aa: CASSLVGQGRTEAFF
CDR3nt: TGTGCCAGCAGCTTAGTGGGCCAGGGGCGGACTGAAGCTTTCTTT

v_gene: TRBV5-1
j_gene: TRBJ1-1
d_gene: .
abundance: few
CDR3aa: CASSADRNTEAFF
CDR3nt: TGCGCCAGCAGCGCGGACAGGAACACTGAAGCTTTCTTT

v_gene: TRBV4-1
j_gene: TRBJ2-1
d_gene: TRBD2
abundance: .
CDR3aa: CASSQGERGSFF
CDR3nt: TGCGCCAGCAGCCAAGGGGAGCGGGGGTCGTTCTTC

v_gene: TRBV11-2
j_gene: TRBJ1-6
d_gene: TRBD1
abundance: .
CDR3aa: CASSFRTGEAANSPLHF
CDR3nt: TGTGCCAGCAGCTTTCGGACAGGGGAGGCCGCAAATTCACCCCTCCACTTT

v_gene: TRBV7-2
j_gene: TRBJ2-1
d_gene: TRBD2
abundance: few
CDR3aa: CASSSGLGSYNEQFF
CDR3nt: TGTGCCAGCAGTTCGGGACTAGGCTCCTACAATGAGCAGTTCTTC

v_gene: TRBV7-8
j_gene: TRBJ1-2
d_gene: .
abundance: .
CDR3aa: CASSLAGGNYGYTF
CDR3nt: TGTGCCAGCAGCCTCGCGGGGGGTAACTATGGCTACACCTTC

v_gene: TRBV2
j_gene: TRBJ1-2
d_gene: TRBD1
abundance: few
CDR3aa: CASRRPGQGVVAGYGYTF
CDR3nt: TGTGCCAGCAGAAGGCCGGGACAGGGTGTAGTCGCGGGCTATGGCTACACCTTC

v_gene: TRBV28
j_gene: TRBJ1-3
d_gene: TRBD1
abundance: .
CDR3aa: CASSPLTGGRSGNTIYF
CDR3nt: TGTGCCAGCAGTCCCCTTACAGGGGGTAGGTCTGGAAACACCATATATTTT

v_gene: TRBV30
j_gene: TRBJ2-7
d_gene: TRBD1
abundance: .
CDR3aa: CAWSLGVGTGFYEQYF
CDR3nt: TGTGCCTGGAGTCTCGGGGTGGGGACAGGGTTCTACGAGCAGTACTTC

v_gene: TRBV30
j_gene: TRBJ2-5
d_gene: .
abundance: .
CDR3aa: CAWSMGRETQYF
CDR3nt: TGTGCCTGGAGTATGGGCCGGGAGACCCAGTACTTC

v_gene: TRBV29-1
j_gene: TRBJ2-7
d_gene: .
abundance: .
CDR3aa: CSVRDSHYEQYF
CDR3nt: TGCAGCGTGCGGGACAGCCACTACGAGCAGTACTTC

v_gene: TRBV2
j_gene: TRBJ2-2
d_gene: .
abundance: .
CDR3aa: CASSDAAVGTGELFF
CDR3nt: TGTGCCAGCAGTGATGCCGCGGTTGGGACCGGGGAGCTGTTTTTT

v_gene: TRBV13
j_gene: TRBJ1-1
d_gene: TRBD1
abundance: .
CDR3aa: CASSRDRGREAFF
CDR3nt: TGTGCCAGCAGTAGGGACAGGGGGCGGGAAGCTTTCTTT

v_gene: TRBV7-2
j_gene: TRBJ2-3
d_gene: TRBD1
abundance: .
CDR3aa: CASSLRHTGGLTDTQYF
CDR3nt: TGTGCCAGCAGCTTAAGGCACACAGGGGGCCTCACAGATACGCAGTATTTT